The 8 T cell receptor beta chains below all came from one sample that was sequenced in a study of Graves' ophthalmopathy and Graves' hyperthyroidism. Amplifying from RNA transcripts, the study obtained TCR beta CDR3 regions. Second-round multiplex PCR came after first-round RT-PCR with HTBI primers. TCRdb independently ran MiXCR on the multiplex PCR reads; one entry per CDR3 protein. The sample holds more than 1,000,000 distinct CDR3 sequences, 35% to 45% seen once. The sequenced material came from peripheral blood or thyroid tissue (not recorded which). These receptors were collected from an adult man with Graves' hyperthyroidism.

The table lists this clonotype with many counts. This CDR3 is CASSLHGHDYGYTF. CDR3 bases: TGTGCCAGCAGCTTGCACGGACACGACTATGGCTACACCTTC. V gene TRBV5-6 combines with J gene TRBJ1-2; perhaps TRBD1 as D (5 bases). The CDR3 has 14 amino acids. Germline CDR1 and CDR2: SGHDT and YYEEEE. Trimming left V 1 base short and J 3 bases short, with 10 bases between.

This clonotype was detected ten times or more. This chain uses TRBV6-2 or TRBV6-3 with TRBJ2-7; D remains ambiguous. The germline V and J ends were trimmed by 7 bases and 2 bases, with 12 bases remaining between them. CDR1 is MNHEY and CDR2 is SVGEGT in the germline V gene. This CDR3 is 13 amino acids long. The CDR3 region is CASTEADPYEQYF. CDR3 DNA: TGTGCCAGCACCGAGGCAGATCCCTACGAGCAGTACTTC.

At least ten counts were recorded for this clonotype. The V gene is TRBV6-5, the J gene TRBJ1-5; D gene ambiguous. This CDR3 is built from 14 residues. Trimming shortened V by 6 bases and J by 1 base, and 10 bases separated the two germline ends. The V gene's germline CDR1 is MNHEY and CDR2 SVGAGI. The CDR3 sequence is CASSPRVSNQPQHF. For the CDR3, the DNA is TGTGCCAGCAGCCCCAGAGTGAGCAATCAGCCCCAGCATTTT.

Points on this clonotype: One end of the junction varies from germline; a read error may be responsible. The chain employs TRBV29-1 and TRBJ2-5, with 8 bases fitting TRBD2. The CDR3 covers 14 residues. Germline CDR1 SQVTM, CDR2 ANQGSEA. The CDR3 here is CSVEGLAEGETQYF. CDR3 coding DNA: TGCAGCGTGGAAGGACTAGCAGAGGGAGAGACCCAGTACTTC. Filled out from reference TRBV29-1 and TRBJ2-5, the complete variable domain reads SAVISQKPSRDICQRGTSLTIQCQVDSQVTMMFWYRQQPGQSLTLIATANQGSEATYESGFVIDKFPISRPNLTFSTLTVSNMSPEDSSIYLCSVEGLAEGETQYFGPGTRLLVL.

The rearrangement uses TRBV7-2 and TRBJ2-5; a possible D gene is TRBD2 (7 bases). Trimming took 4 bases from V and 6 from J, leaving 27 bases between them. Germline-derived CDR1 and CDR2 are SGHTA and FQGNSA. This CDR3 is built from 18 residues. CDR3 DNA: TGTGCCAGCAGCTCACCCCTGGACGGGGGGCAGAGAGGAAAGACCCAGTACTTC. Translation gives CASSSPLDGGQRGKTQYF.

This clonotype was recorded a few times. The chain couples TRBV12-3 or TRBV12-4 to TRBJ1-3, with a weak D call TRBD1 (5 bases). The germline V and J ends were trimmed by 8 bases and 0 bases, with 17 bases remaining between them. This CDR3 region has 16 residues. This CDR3 reads CASGDRGSYSGNTIYF. CDR3 coding DNA: TGTGCCAGCGGCGACCGGGGGTCCTACTCTGGAAACACCATATATTTT.

This clonotype was detected ten times or more. The chain joins TRBV20-1 to TRBJ1-2; possibly TRBD1 for D (5 bases). This CDR3 has 11 amino acids. Trimming removed 6 bases at V and 4 bases at J, with 9 bases between. CDR1 DFQATT and CDR2 SNEGSKA come from the germline V gene (reference sequence). Here the CDR3 reads CSAHGAYGYTF. Written as DNA, the CDR3 is TGCAGTGCCCACGGGGCCTATGGCTACACCTTC.

The genes are TRBV20-1 and TRBJ2-2; D may be TRBD2 (6 bases). Germline V gene data show CDR1 as DFQATT and CDR2 as SNEGSKA (reference sequence). The CDR3 covers 13 residues. The germline V and J ends were trimmed by 6 bases and 5 bases, with 13 bases remaining between them. CDR3 amino acids: CSAQTTSTGELFF. The CDR3 DNA reads TGCAGTGCGCAAACGACTAGTACCGGGGAGCTGTTTTTT.